This is a list of T cell receptor beta chains from one sample in a study of cytomegalovirus exposure and HLA in healthy donors. Here immunoSEQ multiplex PCR was the method, and the copy in TCRdb shows in-frame clones only, minus some. The data show approximately 180,000 clones, with about 69% seen just once and 2.9% held by the top ten. Source material: PBMCs. All receptors come from a male donor in good health and CMV-seronegative. CDR3s include the opening cysteine and the closing phenylalanine or tryptophan. The D gene is left open where the match is weak. Expanded clones get a size class; other rows say once, few or many, or leave the size out.

d_call,clone_size,v_call,j_call,cdr3_aa,cdr3_nt
TRBD2,.,TRBV4-3,TRBJ2-3,CASSSLTSGSTDTQYF,TGCGCCAGCAGCTCGCTGACTAGCGGATCCACAGATACGCAGTATTTT
.,.,TRBV30,TRBJ1-5,CAWGGAGPNQPQHF,TGTGCCTGGGGAGGGGCAGGACCTAATCAGCCCCAGCATTTT
.,.,TRBV15,TRBJ1-5,CATSREQGGNQPQHF,TGTGCCACCAGCAGAGAGCAGGGTGGCAATCAGCCCCAGCATTTT
.,.,TRBV6-5,TRBJ1-2,CASRRDKTYGYTF,TGTGCCAGCAGGAGGGACAAGACCTATGGCTACACCTTC
TRBD1,.,TRBV6-6,TRBJ1-1,CASSRTGSNTEAFF,TGTGCCAGCAGCAGGACAGGGAGCAACACTGAAGCTTTCTTT
.,.,TRBV28,TRBJ2-1,CASSLGSQGDEQFF,TGTGCCAGCAGTTTAGGGTCCCAGGGCGATGAGCAGTTCTTC
.,.,TRBV7-6,TRBJ2-1,CASSLAQHNEQFF,TGTGCCAGCAGCTTAGCACAGCACAATGAGCAGTTCTTC
TRBD2,few,TRBV7-3,TRBJ2-1,CASSGGTSGRAGSRSSYNEQFF,TGTGCCAGCAGCGGGGGGACTAGCGGGAGGGCCGGCTCTAGAAGCTCCTACAATGAGCAGTTCTTC
TRBD1,.,TRBV6-1,TRBJ1-2,CASSDWTGDGYTF,TGTGCCAGCAGTGACTGGACAGGGGACGGCTACACCTTC
TRBD2,.,TRBV19,TRBJ2-2,CASHGLAANTGELFF,TGTGCCAGCCACGGACTAGCGGCGAACACCGGGGAGCTGTTTTTT
.,.,TRBV6-1,TRBJ1-5,CASSDRGDQPQHF,TGTGCCAGCAGTGACAGGGGCGATCAGCCCCAGCATTTT
TRBD1,.,TRBV6-5,TRBJ1-2,CASSPTGLTIGYTF,TGTGCCAGCAGTCCGACAGGGTTAACGATCGGCTACACCTTC
.,once,TRBV6-6,TRBJ1-6,CASRRDFVDSPLHF,TGTGCCAGCAGGAGGGACTTTGTGGATTCACCCCTCCACTTT
.,.,TRBV27,TRBJ1-1,CATPGLVGVQAFF,TGTGCCACCCCCGGGTTAGTCGGGGTCCAAGCTTTCTTT
.,.,TRBV5-6,TRBJ2-1,CASSFVYNEQFF,TGTGCCAGCAGTTTTGTATACAATGAGCAGTTCTTC
TRBD2,.,TRBV18,TRBJ2-3,CASSPGGNREDTQYF,TGTGCCAGCTCCCCGGGAGGGAATCGGGAAGATACGCAGTATTTT
.,.,TRBV6-6,TRBJ2-7,CASLSGMIYEQYF,TGTGCCAGCCTTAGCGGAATGATCTACGAGCAGTACTTC
TRBD1,.,TRBV14,TRBJ2-7,CASSHWDSFEEQYF,TGTGCCAGCAGCCACTGGGACAGCTTCGAGGAGCAGTACTTC
TRBD1,few,TRBV9,TRBJ1-2,CASSRYQGTGDGYTF,TGTGCCAGCAGCCGATATCAAGGGACAGGGGATGGCTACACCTTC
TRBD1,.,TRBV6-1,TRBJ2-1,CASSEDTGGMNEQFF,TGTGCCAGCAGTGAAGACACAGGGGGCATGAATGAGCAGTTCTTC
TRBD1,.,TRBV19,TRBJ1-5,CASSHIVGTGNQPQHF,TGTGCCAGTAGCCACATTGTTGGGACAGGGAATCAGCCCCAGCATTTT
TRBD1,.,TRBV30,TRBJ2-1,CACDRESGQFF,TGTGCCTGCGACAGGGAAAGTGGGCAGTTCTTC
.,.,TRBV6-5,TRBJ2-7,CASSLAVLYEQYF,TGTGCCAGCAGTTTGGCAGTTCTTTACGAGCAGTACTTC
.,.,TRBV30,TRBJ1-1,CALEGGREEAFF,TGTGCCTTGGAGGGAGGCAGGGAAGAAGCTTTCTTT
.,.,TRBV30,TRBJ1-5,CAWSPGGRGGRQPQHF,TGTGCCTGGAGTCCCGGGGGAAGGGGAGGAAGACAGCCCCAGCATTTT
TRBD1,.,TRBV29-1,TRBJ1-1,CSGGGTVNTEAFF,TGCAGCGGCGGAGGGACAGTGAACACTGAAGCTTTCTTT
.,few,TRBV6-5,TRBJ2-3,CASTAGEESDTQYF,TGTGCCAGCACTGCAGGGGAAGAATCAGATACGCAGTATTTT
TRBD2,.,TRBV29-1,TRBJ2-7,CSVILAGSYEQYF,TGCAGCGTCATCCTAGCGGGCTCCTACGAGCAGTACTTC
.,once,TRBV6-1,TRBJ2-1,CASSDGQRGYNEQFF,TGTGCCAGCAGTGACGGACAGAGGGGATACAATGAGCAGTTCTTC
TRBD2,.,TRBV5-6,TRBJ2-1,CASSSRTSGTSYNEQFF,TGTGCCAGCAGCTCCCGGACTAGCGGGACCTCCTACAATGAGCAGTTCTTC
.,.,TRBV7-2,TRBJ1-1,CASSQRGGSKTEAFF,TGTGCCAGCAGCCAGAGGGGGGGCAGCAAGACTGAAGCTTTCTTT
.,.,TRBV7-2,TRBJ1-5,CASSLIDTLMEPQHF,TGTGCCAGCAGCTTAATCGACACATTAATGGAGCCCCAGCATTTT
.,.,TRBV9,TRBJ2-7,CASSVGSRQGRGEQYF,TGTGCCAGCAGCGTAGGGTCCCGACAGGGGAGGGGCGAGCAGTACTTC
.,few,TRBV5-4,TRBJ2-1,CASSQDRVARYNEQFF,TGCGCCAGCAGCCAAGATCGGGTAGCAAGGTACAATGAGCAGTTCTTC
.,.,TRBV18,TRBJ1-3,CASSDTHSGNTIYF,TGTGCCAGCTCAGACACACACTCTGGAAACACCATATATTTT
.,.,TRBV7-9,TRBJ2-2,CASSLAIGELFF,TGTGCCAGCAGCTTAGCTATCGGGGAGCTGTTTTTT
.,.,TRBV11-2,TRBJ2-5,CASSLGDYQETQYF,TGTGCCAGCAGCTTAGGGGACTACCAAGAGACCCAGTACTTC
.,.,TRBV7-9,TRBJ1-1,CSSSLKPRDLNTEAFF,TGTTCCAGCAGCTTAAAACCCCGGGACTTGAACACTGAAGCTTTCTTT
.,.,TRBV5-1,TRBJ2-1,CASSPDTGYNEQFF,TGCGCCAGCAGCCCCGACACAGGCTACAATGAGCAGTTCTTC
.,.,TRBV6-5,TRBJ2-7,CASRPPGSNYEQYF,TGTGCCAGCAGGCCCCCGGGGAGCAACTACGAGCAGTACTTC
.,.,TRBV15,TRBJ1-1,CATSRERGGGTEAFF,TGTGCCACCAGCAGAGAACGGGGAGGGGGCACTGAAGCTTTCTTT
.,.,TRBV6-5,TRBJ1-5,CASSRTDSPNQPQHF,TGTGCCAGCAGTCGAACAGACAGTCCCAATCAGCCCCAGCATTTT
.,.,TRBV4-2,TRBJ1-5,CASSQVIGVDQPQHF,TGTGCCAGCAGCCAAGTCATCGGGGTTGATCAGCCCCAGCATTTT